The 2 T cell receptor beta chains below come from one sample, sequenced in a study of T cells in Graves' hyperthyroidism and ophthalmopathy. Amplified regions were TCR beta CDR3 sequences from RNA transcripts. The HTBI set primed first-round TCR CDR3 RT-PCR. TCRdb reanalysed the multiplex PCR reads using MiXCR and keeps one entry per CDR3 protein. The sample lists over 150,000 distinct CDR3 sequences; about a sixth were seen once. The material sequenced was blood. The receptors derive from a woman in her forties or fifties with Graves' hyperthyroidism.

This clonotype was counted ten times or more. The V call is TRBV12-5, the J call TRBJ2-2, with 7 positions matching TRBD1. The CDR3 is made up of 16 amino acids. The V segment lost 10 bases and the J segment 1 base; nucleotides outside the gene matches: 12. Germline CDR1 is LGHNT and CDR2 is FRNRAP. The CDR3 DNA follows: TGTGCTATCCCCCCTCCCGGGACAGTGAACACCGGGGAGCTGTTTTTT. Translating it yields CAIPPPGTVNTGELFF.

This clonotype has just a few counts. The J gene is TRBJ2-4, the V gene TRBV5-1, with 7 positions matching TRBD1. Germline V gene data show CDR1 as SGHRS and CDR2 as YFSETQ. The CDR3 runs to 14 residues. Trimming at V came to 4 bases and at J to 2 bases, leaving 3 bases not matched to a gene. DNA for the CDR3: TGCGCCAGCAGCCAGACAGGGACCAAAAACATTCAGTACTTC. Amino acids: CASSQTGTKNIQYF.